This T cell receptor beta chain was captured in a study of T-cell memory formation after mild COVID-19. Study-wide context: There were largely donor-specific TCR clusters.

As regards this clonotype: Its specificity is unknown.

Barcoded TCR alpha and TCR beta cDNA libraries with UMIs came from 5'RACE using constant-segment primers. From the 5' RACE reads, TCRdb called clonotypes with MiXCR, one entry per CDR3 protein. The sample contains a few hundred thousand distinct CDR3 sequences, approximately 19% of which appear only once. Study-wide results and caveats: Proof of SARS-CoV-2 specificity was absent for the second-wave clones that crested on day 37.

The origin of this receptor is a man younger than 30 who had mild COVID-19 (a few samples of this study predate the infection). Cell type and time point are not known. Sequencing input: PBMCs or a T cell subset sorted from them (not recorded which).

CDR3 region: CAIQQGLGRGAFF. The CDR3, as DNA: TGTGCCATCCAGCAGGGGCTAGGGAGGGGAGCTTTCTTT. The rearrangement uses TRBV2 and TRBJ1-1; TRBD1 might be the D (6 bases). The V end lost 10 bases, the J end lost 10 bases, and 22 bases lay between the germline ends. Germline-derived CDR1 and CDR2 are SNHLY and FYNNEI. The CDR3 consists of 13 residues.